This T cell receptor (beta chain) was identified during a study of naive and memory T cell subsets. This CDR3 has 14 residues. Germline assignment: CDR1 SGHRS and CDR2 YFSETQ. V was shortened by 2 bases and J by 2 bases, with 11 bases between the two germline ends. Two oligonucleotides, mixed equimolar, formed the beta constant-region primer covering TRBC1 and TRBC2. TCRdb passed the UMI-ligation and nested PCR reads through MiXCR, listing each CDR3 protein once. The sample has fewer than 40,000 distinct CDR3 sequences; 13% are singletons. Findings of the study overall: TCR counts from RNA may reflect activation-linked expression changes.

This clonotype is labeled as medium-sized. The target antigen is unknown. The TCR sequence derives from a human donor in good health. The gene calls are TRBV5-1 and TRBJ2-7, with D possibly being TRBD1 (5 bases). The sample was effector memory CD4+ T cells from blood. Subset defined: effector memory, CD45RA- CD27-. CDR3 in amino acids: CASSFLTEAYEQYF. CDR3 nucleotides: TGCGCCAGCAGCTTTCTGACAGAAGCCTACGAGCAGTACTTC.